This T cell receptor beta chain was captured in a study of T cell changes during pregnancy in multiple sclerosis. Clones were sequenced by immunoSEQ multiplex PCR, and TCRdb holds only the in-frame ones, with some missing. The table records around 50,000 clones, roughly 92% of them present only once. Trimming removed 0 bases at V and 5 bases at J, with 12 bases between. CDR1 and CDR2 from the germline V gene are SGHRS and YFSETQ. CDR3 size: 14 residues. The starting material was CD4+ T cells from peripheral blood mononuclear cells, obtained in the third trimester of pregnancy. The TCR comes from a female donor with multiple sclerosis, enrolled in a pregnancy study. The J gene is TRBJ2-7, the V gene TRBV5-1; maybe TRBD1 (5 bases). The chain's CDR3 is CASSLGAGWDEQYF. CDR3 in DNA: TGCGCCAGCAGCTTGGGGGCAGGGTGGGACGAGCAGTACTTC. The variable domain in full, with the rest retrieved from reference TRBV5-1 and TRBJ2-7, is KAGVTQTPRYLIKTRGQQVTLSCSPISGHRSVSWYQQTPGQGLQFLFEYFSETQRNKGNFPGRFSGRQFSNSRSEMNVSTLELGDSALYLCASSLGAGWDEQYFGPGTRLTVT.